This T cell receptor (beta chain) comes out of a study of cytomegalovirus exposure and HLA in healthy donors (dated by TCRdb to about 2017). For the wider study: An earlier analysis of approximately 600 of the donors reported 250 to 350 Gb of sequence data and 100 million to 140 million unique TCR beta sequences from around 200 million T cells. The T cell repertoires of 700 or so subjects were profiled by immunosequencing and related to cytomegalovirus serostatus. All discovery cohort repertoires had been generated on a single sequencing platform. Among 300 to 500 genotyped donors of the cohort, an average of around 250,000 unique TCR beta nucleotide sequences was sequenced per donor, of which about 19% were non-productive. A later genetic analysis used genome-wide SNP genotypes for about 55% of the 666 donors, treating that subset as a discovery cohort. To predict cytomegalovirus infection status, the study combined high-throughput TCR immunosequencing, statistical association of individual TCRs with disease status, and machine learning. A later analysis re-examined previously published TCR beta repertoires from more than 550 donors and added high-resolution HLA genotyping to investigate patterns of TCR occurrence. Of the roughly 400 genotyped donors, approximately 81% were placed in the genetic ancestry cluster associated with self-reported Caucasian donors. HLA typing included class I and class II loci at four-digit resolution. In the later analysis, no new phenotypic data were used to find candidate immune exposures; instead, reliance was placed on TCR beta sequences and their occurrence across donors. Along with the roughly 670-subject first cohort, a separate validation cohort of around 110 different subjects was used. Typing coverage differed by locus: A, B, C, DRB1 and DQB1 were typed in roughly 629-630 donors, DQA1 in about 510, DPA1 in some 610, and DPB1 in just under 490. Donor age, sex, ethnicity and CMV serostatus were compiled together with the repertoire data. Because of strong linkage in the cohort, roughly five DR-DQ haplotypes were treated as single units for association and clustering. The study aimed to test whether cataloging public T cell receptors could reveal signatures of past pathogen exposure. About 280 gigabases of sequencing data and tens of millions of unique TCR sequences made up an early release that covered 500 to 650 HLA-typed donors. An earlier analysis of 587 of the donors applied high-throughput TCR beta sequencing to assess whether each TCR beta V gene segment acted as functional or pseudogenic.

The CDR1 and CDR2 encoded by the germline V gene are SGHNT and YENEEA. V trim: 2 bases; J trim: 0 bases; unmatched bases: 11. The cysteine opens and the phenylalanine closes a CDR3 of 18 amino acids. The kept DNA is CDR3 alone, 54 bases in frame from the first base. The cohort was made up of several hundred healthy bone marrow donors. All cohort members were sampled while nominally healthy, although unrecorded immune exposures were likely present. The donor was CMV seropositive and belonged to the group of about 290 seropositive cohort members. A peripheral blood sample was provided by each donor, and peripheral blood mononuclear cells were used for TCR beta sequencing. Genomic DNA extraction from the blood cell samples was performed with the Qiagen DNeasy Blood Extraction Kit. A word on this clone: Its binding antigen is unknown. No base quality information exists; no much larger clone differs at one position.

What the work shows at the level of the full study, not this receptor alone: A later genetic analysis reported fewer N-insertions in productive TCRs among donors in an Asian-associated ancestry cluster than the 666-donor mean. Because HLA typing was missing for some donors at each locus, association tests included only the typed subset. Because the 87-base-pair reads could not distinguish some IMGT-functional V segments, including TRBV6-2 and TRBV6-3, those segments were excluded. Because counts were too low, around 17 rarely observed V segments, including chromosome 9 orphons, were left out of the earlier analysis of 500 to 750 of the donors. At a false discovery rate of 0.05, a later analysis linked about 17,000 TCR beta sequences to specific HLA alleles. In a later analysis, HLA-associated TCR beta chains showed more clonal expansion and lower generation probabilities than non-associated chains that were equally common. According to a later analysis, most CMV-associated TCR beta chains appeared to be HLA-restricted, and the HLA associations seemed to be driven largely by CMV exposure. A cluster of highly shared sequence variants was judged likely to be a technical artifact of the sequencing pipeline. Sequencing depth was assumed to be roughly uniform across donors in the presence/absence analyses, though that assumption may not hold. Most TCR sequences were seen in very few donors, while some public TCRs were found in many individuals. When HLA alleles, especially DR and DQ, strongly co-occurred, attributing TCR associations to individual alleles was difficult. The cohort was sequenced for TCR beta chains only, and without alpha or paired-chain data the features that could be detected were limited. According to a later analysis, TCR association rates differed among HLA loci, with DRB1 alleles showing the most associated TCRs and HLA-C alleles showing the fewest. A further reported finding was that TCR beta sequences accurately predicted the HLA-A and HLA-B alleles for most subjects in the first cohort. The only immune exposure information available for the cohort was CMV serostatus. Broadly in line with IMGT annotations, most TCR beta V segments showed up in productive rearrangements about 90% or about 30% of the time in an earlier analysis of 587 of the donors. It was suggested by the authors that the approach could potentially be generalized to other disease states and immunological phenotypes. In a later genetic analysis, a missense DCLRE1C variant was associated with V-gene and J-gene trimming of TCR beta chains, and the association was replicated in an independent cohort. Correlated functional status among segregating V segments might reflect linkage disequilibrium, but an unknown experimental factor could not be ruled out. The study gave a list of some 150 TCR beta chains associated with cytomegalovirus. In vitro tests confirmed that a few of the cytomegalovirus-associated TCR beta chains recognize cytomegalovirus antigens. Several of the top co-occurrence clusters appeared to be linked to parvovirus B19, influenza, CMV and Epstein-Barr virus, according to a later analysis. The classifier was reported to diagnose cytomegalovirus status with high specificity and sensitivity in both the original and validation cohorts.

Library creation used the immunoSEQ multiplex PCR assay. For the multiplex PCR, a mixture combining 60 forward primers for TCR Vbeta segments and 13 reverse primers for TCR Jbeta segments was used. Amplification of the CDR3 region of rearranged TCR beta genes was performed with a multiplex PCR assay on genomic DNA. On the Illumina HiSeq System, the amplified TCR beta libraries were sequenced as 87-base-pair reads. The study's own analysis went as follows. Across the 666 repertoires, a later analysis counted 78 million or so unique TCR beta chains, roughly 11 million of which were shared by at least two donors. Raw reads were error-corrected and collapsed into unique sequences with a nearest-neighbor algorithm that merged closely related sequences to remove PCR and sequencing errors. CDR3 sequences were aligned to IMGT reference sequences to assign V, D and J gene segments. For a sequence to be retained, a match of at least six nucleotides to both a V gene segment and a J gene segment was required. A rearrangement counted as productive if the CDR3 had no stop codons and remained in frame with V and J, and every other rearrangement counted as non-productive. CDR3 was defined according to IMGT convention as the region running from the second conserved V-encoded cysteine to the conserved J-encoded phenylalanine. Sequences without an unambiguous match to a single V gene segment were excluded from the earlier analysis of approximately 600 of the donors. In an earlier analysis of 587 of the donors, V segments were called functional above 56.7% productive rearrangements and were called segregating when the between-donor standard deviation exceeded 5%. To diagnose cytomegalovirus status from the catalog of TCR beta chain sequences, a statistical classification framework was built. A later analysis assigned V and J genes by comparing TCR nucleotide sequences with IMGT/GENE-DB human TR gene sequences. A later analysis assigned CDR3 sequences and most-parsimonious VDJ recombination scenarios with the TCRdist pipeline. A later analysis defined each TCR beta chain by its CDR3 amino acid sequence plus V-gene family, and excluded reads lacking a unique V-gene family. To address suspected cross-contamination and a sequencing artifact, a later analysis removed a few hundred highly shared, low-generation-probability nucleotide sequences. For each public chain, a later analysis derived a clonal expansion index from normalized ranks of inferred template counts within each repertoire. Generation probabilities in a later analysis came from a VDJ recombination model fitted to out-of-frame rearrangements, and those results were checked against IGoR. In a later analysis, TCR-TCR, TCR-HLA and TCR-CMV co-occurrence was scored with hypergeometric tests, and a repertoire-size bias correction was applied to TCR pairs. False discovery rates were estimated in a later analysis by permuting HLA or CMV assignments 20 times. In a later analysis, co-occurring TCRs were grouped using DBSCAN, and TCRdist sequence similarity was added for clustering within HLA-allele-positive subsets. Repertoires with fewer than 30,000 or more than 120,000 public chains, plus five repertoires with anomalous nucleotide sharing, were excluded from co-occurrence clustering. TCRdb mirrors the immuneACCESS table, restricted to in-frame sequences. Some clones are absent from its copies; in checked studies, under half trace to an unresolved V gene, and the reason for the others is unknown. From that table come the V and J calls and clone size; the DNA was used to work out D and trimming. This sample is represented by under 200,000 clones; roughly 79% of them were singletons. The leading ten clones occupy about 7.9% of the sample.

The chain uses TRBV11-3 and TRBJ2-5; 8 bases in the junction line up with TRBD2. Sequences were obtained from PBMCs. This receptor was obtained from a male donor in good health and CMV-seropositive. The CDR3 sequence is CASSLTLQRGPYQETQYF. The nucleotide sequence reads as follows: TGTGCCAGCAGCTTAACCCTTCAGCGGGGGCCCTACCAAGAGACCCAGTACTTC. With the portions outside the CDR3 filled from the reference TRBV11-3 and TRBJ2-5 genes, the complete variable region becomes EAGVVQSPRYKIIEKKQPVAFWCNPISGHNTLYWYLQNLGQGPELLIRYENEEAVDDSQLPKDRFSAERLKGVDSTLKIQPAELGDSAVYLCASSLTLQRGPYQETQYFGPGTRLLVL.